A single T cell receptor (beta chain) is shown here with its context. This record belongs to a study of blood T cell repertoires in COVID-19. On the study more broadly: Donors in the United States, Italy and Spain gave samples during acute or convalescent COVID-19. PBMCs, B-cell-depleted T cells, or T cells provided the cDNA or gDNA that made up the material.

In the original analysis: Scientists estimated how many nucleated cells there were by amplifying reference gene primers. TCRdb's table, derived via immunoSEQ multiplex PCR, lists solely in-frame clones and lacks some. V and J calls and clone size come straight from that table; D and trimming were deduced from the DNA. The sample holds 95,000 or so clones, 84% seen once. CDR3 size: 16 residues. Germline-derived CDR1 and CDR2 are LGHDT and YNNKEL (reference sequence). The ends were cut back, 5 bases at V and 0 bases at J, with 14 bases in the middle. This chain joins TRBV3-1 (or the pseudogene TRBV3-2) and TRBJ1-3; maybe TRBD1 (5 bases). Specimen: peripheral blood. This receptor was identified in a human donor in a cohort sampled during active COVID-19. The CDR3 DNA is TGTGCCAGCAGCGGGGCAGGGCCAAACTCTGGAAACACCATATATTTT. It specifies CASSGAGPNSGNTIYF.